The entry below gives a single TCR beta chain sequence along with its context. Sequence at one end of the junction differs from germline and may be a read error. This sample was included in a study of T-cell reconstitution after alpha-beta-depleted transplantation in children. Preparation of the TCRbeta library was carried out with unique molecular identifiers. MiXCR, applied by TCRdb to the PCR reads, yields one record per CDR3 protein. The repertoire holds roughly 590,000 distinct CDR3 sequences, with 16% as singletons. CDR3 length: 15 amino acids. Germline V gene sequence: CDR1 DFQATT, CDR2 SNEGSKA (reference sequence).

J is TRBJ1-4 and V is TRBV20-1; a weak D match, TRBD1 (6 bases). This TCR derives from a human donor who donated a stem cell graft to a child with acute myeloid leukemia. The sample consisted of PBMCs from the stem cell graft donor, taken from the stem cell graft. The DNA for the CDR3 is TGCAGTACTAGACCAGACAGGTCCCTTCAGGAAAAACTGTTTTTT. Protein: CSTRPDRSLQEKLFF.